This T cell receptor (beta chain) derives from a study of blood T cell repertoires in COVID-19. Across the whole study: COVID-19 samples collected from the United States, Italy and Spain covered acute and convalescent phases. Sources were T cells, B-cell-depleted T cells, or PBMCs; the material itself was cDNA or gDNA.

Authors' methods: Estimation of nucleated cell counts was performed using reference gene primer amplification. Produced via immunoSEQ multiplex PCR; TCRdb's table is partial and in-frame only. For V, J and clone size, that table is used; D and trimming come from the DNA. The table has roughly 100,000 clones, 87% seen once; the top ten hold approximately 2%. Germline V gene lookup returns CDR1 KGHSH and CDR2 LQKENI. The CDR3 loop spans 15 amino acids. J was trimmed by 6 bases and V by 8 bases; bases with no gene match: 13. This clone appeared a single time. The sequencing input was peripheral blood. The chain employs TRBV18 and TRBJ2-3; TRBD2 matches 8 bases. This TCR derives from a man in his forties or fifties with active COVID-19. CDR3 amino acids: CASLQGLELSDTQYF. In nucleotides, the CDR3 is TGTGCCAGCCTTCAGGGACTAGAACTTTCCGATACGCAGTATTTT.